This T cell receptor (beta chain) came from a study of PD-L1 blockade in urothelial cancer. Study at large: At 6 weeks and at 3 weeks (second dose) after treatment start, blood was analyzed. Typically, measured as a median, blood samples had 150,000 or so T cells.

Regarding time point: peripheral blood 6 weeks after treatment start. Patients each gave 1 to 8 samples, pretreatment and on-treatment. Sequencing used immunoSEQ multiplex PCR; TCRdb keeps in-frame clones, though not all of them. The table records tens of thousands of clones, approximately 84% of them present only once. The CDR3 runs 15 residues. From germline, CDR1 is LNHDA and CDR2 SQIVND (reference sequence). V dropped 6 bases and J dropped 3; count of bases not matched to a gene: 5. The receptor was derived from a man between 65 and 80 years old with urothelial cancer. Sample: PBMCs, taken around atezolizumab (anti-PD-L1) treatment. This chain connects TRBV19 to TRBJ2-2; TRBD2 matches at 9 bases. CDR3 residues: CASSPAGGYTGELFF. The CDR3 region has the DNA TGTGCCAGTAGCCCCGCGGGAGGGTACACCGGGGAGCTGTTTTTT.